This T cell receptor (beta chain) is drawn from a study of brain T cells in children with intractable seizures. Clones were sequenced by immunoSEQ multiplex PCR, and TCRdb holds only the in-frame ones, with some missing. The sample records more than 40,000 clones, approximately 90% being singletons. The sequenced cases were selected for having the highest brain T cell transcript signatures. This sequence was found in a girl aged 2-10 years with tuberous sclerosis and intractable seizures. The sample consisted of peripheral blood, taken at surgery.

CDR3 coding DNA: TGTGCTAGTGGTTTGGGAGGTCGTCCCAATGAGCAGTTCTTC. Its protein product is CASGLGGRPNEQFF. The chain has TRBV12-5 and TRBJ2-1; no reliable D call. CDR1 and CDR2 (germline): LGHNT, FRNRAP. The CDR3 runs to 14 residues. V was cut by 1 base and J by 6 bases, with 10 bases left in between. Complete variable domain (other parts from reference TRBV12-5 and TRBJ2-1): DARVTQTPRHKVTEMGQEVTMRCQPILGHNTVFWYRQTMMQGLELLAYFRNRAPLDDSGMPKDRFSAEMPDATLATLKIQPSEPRDSAVYFCASGLGGRPNEQFFGPGTRLTVL.